The 4 T cell receptor beta chains in this list originate from one sample, sequenced in a study of blood T cell repertoires in COVID-19 (dated by TCRdb to 2020 to 2022). The method was the immunoSEQ multiplex PCR assay. This is the immuneACCESS table as TCRdb keeps it, with only in-frame sequences that have V and J called. A part of the clones is gone; compared with another copy, unresolved V genes explain less than half, and the rest is unexplained. In all, the sample holds fewer than 150,000 clones, and about nine tenths of those were seen once. Jointly, the top ten make up roughly 11% of the sample. Sequencing was done on a sample of peripheral blood. Receptors were obtained from a woman older than 75 with acute or convalescent COVID-19.

J is TRBJ2-1 and V is TRBV5-4; 9 nucleotides line up with TRBD2. The germline gives CDR1 SGHNT, CDR2 YYREEE (reference sequence). After removal of 4 bases from V and 2 bases from J, the junction contained 10 bases not matched to a gene. This CDR3 has 17 residues. In DNA form, the CDR3 reads TGTGCCAGCAGCCCACAACTTAGCGGGGGTGCCTACAATGAGCAGTTCTTC. This encodes CASSPQLSGGAYNEQFF.

For this clone: Additional DNA sequences in this sample encode the identical CDR3. The chain uses TRBV18 and TRBJ1-2, with 10 bases identical to TRBD1. Germline CDR1 is KGHSH and CDR2 is LQKENI. Trimming removed 6 bases from V and 2 bases from J; junction bases left unmatched: 0. This CDR3 is 13 amino acids long. The CDR3 DNA reads TGTGCCAGCTCGGGACAGGGGAACTATGGCTACACCTTC. Translation: CASSGQGNYGYTF.

The V gene is TRBV4-2, the J gene TRBJ2-1, with D possibly being TRBD1 (6 bases). CDR3 length equals 16 residues. The germline gives CDR1 LGHNA, CDR2 YNFKEQ. V lost 1 base to trimming and J lost 0 bases, with 10 bases between them. In DNA form, the CDR3 reads TGTGCCAGCAGCCAAGTATCCAGGGGCTCCTACAATGAGCAGTTCTTC. Its protein product is CASSQVSRGSYNEQFF.

The rearrangement uses TRBV18 and TRBJ1-2; the match to TRBD1 covers 10 bases. CDR3 length equals 17 residues. Germline V lookup: CDR1 KGHSH, CDR2 LQKENI. J lost 4 bases, V lost 4 bases, and 12 bases had no gene match. The CDR3 DNA is TGTGCCAGCTCACAACAGGGACAAGGACAGGGGGTCTATGGCTACACCTTC. Protein sequence: CASSQQGQGQGVYGYTF.